This TCR beta chain appears in the sequencing data of a study of shared clonotypes between healthy human individuals. The length of the CDR3 is 17 residues. Germline CDR1 and CDR2: SGHTS and YDEGEE. The V segment lost 4 bases and the J segment 0 bases; nucleotides outside the gene matches: 4. Method: immunoSEQ multiplex PCR; TCRdb's copy keeps in-frame clones and lacks some. This table holds 2,100,000 or so clones, approximately 96% found once. The source is a man younger than 30 in good health. The V call is TRBV5-8, the J call TRBJ2-6; TRBD1 agrees at 10 bases. Sequencing used naive CD4+ T cells sorted from blood. Described subset: CD45RA+ positively selected. The CDR3 spells CASSQGTGDSGANVLTF. The CDR3 nucleotides read TGTGCCAGCAGCCAGGGGACAGGGGACTCTGGGGCCAACGTCCTGACTTTC.